The 30 T cell receptor beta chains given below trace back to one sample, sequenced in a study of graft-versus-host responses after intestinal transplantation. Profiled with immunoSEQ multiplex PCR; TCRdb holds only in-frame clones, not every one. The sample carries under 140,000 clones, approximately 92% recorded once. No antigen has been identified for these receptors. Sequenced material: unstimulated CD8+ T cells sorted from spleen or lymph node cells, taken before intestinal transplant. These receptors were taken from a human donor who received an intestinal transplant.

V gene TRBV9 combines with J gene TRBJ1-2; 9 nucleotides match TRBD1. CDR3 length equals 17 residues. Germline CDR1 and CDR2: SGDLS and YYNGEE. Trimming took 3 bases from V and 5 from J; bases not matched to a gene: 14. CDR3 sequence: CASSETGQGLNRYGYTF. CDR3 bases: TGTGCCAGCAGCGAGACGGGACAGGGATTGAACCGATATGGCTACACCTTC.

The CDR3 loop is CSVGQNEQFF. CDR3 DNA sequence: TGCAGTGTAGGGCAGAATGAGCAGTTCTTC. The V gene is TRBV20-1, the J gene TRBJ2-1; D gene uncertain. The germline CDR1 and CDR2 sequences are DFQATT and SNEGSKA (reference sequence). The V end was cut by 7 bases, the J end by 7 bases, with 8 bases between. The CDR3 has 10 residues.

The chain couples TRBV5-4 to TRBJ2-7; 7 nucleotides line up with TRBD2. The germline gives CDR1 SGHNT, CDR2 YYREEE (reference sequence). This CDR3 contains 14 residues. The V segment lost 5 bases and the J segment 2 bases; nucleotides outside the gene matches: 7. CDR3 bases: TGTGCCAGCAGACCTACCCTAGCGGCCTACGAGCAGTACTTC. The encoded protein is CASRPTLAAYEQYF.

This chain's CDR3 is CASSQGVSGNSYEQYF. CDR3 sequence (DNA): TGTGCCAGCAGCCAAGGGGTTAGCGGGAACTCCTACGAGCAGTACTTC. This rearrangement joins TRBV4-2 to TRBJ2-7; 8 bases are a match to TRBD2. CDR1 LGHNA and CDR2 YNFKEQ come from the germline V gene. The CDR3 contains 16 residues. V lost 1 base, J lost 0 bases, and 5 bases stayed unmatched.

The CDR3 bases are TGTGCCTGGACCTTAGACAGCTCCTACGAGCAGTACTTC. This translates into CAWTLDSSYEQYF. The chain carries TRBV30 and TRBJ2-7, with D maybe TRBD1 (5 bases). CDR1 and CDR2 from the germline V gene are GTSNPN and SVGIG (reference sequence). Trimming removed 4 bases from V and 0 bases from J, with 10 bases in between. The CDR3 spans 13 residues.

The chain links TRBV19 to TRBJ1-4, with TRBD1 matching over 7 bases. The CDR3 consists of 13 residues. Unmatched junction bases numbered 1, after V lost 7 bases and J lost 2 bases. The V gene's germline CDR1 is LNHDA and CDR2 SQIVND (reference sequence). In DNA, the CDR3 is TGTGCCAGTACGGACAGGACTAATGAAAAACTGTTTTTT. Translated: CASTDRTNEKLFF.

To note about this clone: One end of the junction does not line up with germline, which may come from a read error. The rearrangement uses TRBV13 and TRBJ2-5; D possibly corresponds to TRBD2 (6 bases). Germline assignment: CDR1 PRHDT and CDR2 FYEKMQ (reference sequence). The CDR3 has 15 amino acids. This CDR3 is CASSLGLPPRETQYF. CDR3 in DNA: TGTGCCAGCAGCCTAGGACTACCCCCCCGGGAGACCCAGTACTTC.

The rearrangement links TRBV11-2 to TRBJ2-5; 9 bases line up with TRBD1. V lost 4 bases to trimming and J lost 0 bases; unmatched junction nucleotides: 6. The CDR3 totals 16 residues. Germline CDR1 reads SGHAT; CDR2 reads FQNNGV. The CDR3 nucleotides are TGTGCCAGCAGCTCAATGACAGGGGGGTACCAAGAGACCCAGTACTTC. Protein sequence: CASSSMTGGYQETQYF.

The chain recombines TRBV7-3 with TRBJ1-2, with D perhaps TRBD1 (5 bases). The CDR3 is 12 amino acids. Germline V gene lookup returns CDR1 SGHTA and CDR2 FQGTGA. V lost 1 base and J 8 bases, leaving 8 bases between the germline ends. Here the CDR3 reads CASSLRGPGYTF. The CDR3 coding sequence is TGTGCCAGCAGCTTAAGGGGACCAGGCTACACCTTC.

The rearrangement links TRBV6-6 to TRBJ2-3; 10 positions match TRBD2. The germline V gene has CDR1 MNHNY and CDR2 SVGAGI (reference sequence). This CDR3 spans 14 amino acids. The V gene end was trimmed by 5 bases and the J gene end by 2 bases; junction bases not matched to a gene: 1. For the CDR3, the DNA is TGTGCCAGCAGTACTAGCGGGACCACAGATACGCAGTATTTT. Its translation: CASSTSGTTDTQYF.

The genes are TRBV6-5 and TRBJ2-7; D is unclear. In germline, CDR1 is MNHEY, CDR2 SVGAGI. The V end lost 4 bases, the J end lost 0 bases, and 7 bases lay between the germline ends. This CDR3 has 13 residues. The CDR3 DNA follows: TGTGCCAGCAGTTCAGCCCCCTCCTACGAGCAGTACTTC. Its translation is CASSSAPSYEQYF.

The chain uses TRBV5-8 and TRBJ1-5; tentative D call: TRBD1 (5 bases). V lost 0 bases, J lost 1 base, and 8 bases lay in between. Germline loops: CDR1 SGHTS, CDR2 YDEGEE. The CDR3 extends over 15 amino acids. The CDR3 loop is CASSLVGASNQPQHF. Here the CDR3 DNA reads TGTGCCAGCAGCTTGGTCGGGGCCAGCAATCAGCCCCAGCATTTT.

J is TRBJ2-7 and V is TRBV7-2; the match to TRBD1 covers 11 bases. The V segment lost 1 base and the J segment 3 bases; nucleotides outside the gene matches: 5. Germline assignment: CDR1 SGHTA and CDR2 FQGNSA. This CDR3 spans 16 amino acids. CDR3 sequence (DNA): TGTGCCAGCAGCTTAGAGGGGGACAGGGGGATCTACGAGCAGTACTTC. It encodes CASSLEGDRGIYEQYF.

The rearrangement links TRBV7-2 to TRBJ1-2, with 8 bases that match TRBD1. The J segment lost 3 bases and the V segment lost 1 base, leaving 4 bases of the junction unmatched. The CDR3 loop spans 15 amino acids. CDR1 is SGHTA, CDR2 FQGNSA, per germline. The CDR3 loop is CASSLGDRLDYGYTF. DNA of the CDR3: TGTGCCAGCAGCTTAGGGGACAGGTTGGACTATGGCTACACCTTC.

The rearrangement links TRBV9 to TRBJ1-2, with D maybe TRBD1 (5 bases). Trimming stripped 0 bases from V and 6 bases from J, with 9 bases between. There are 13 residues in the CDR3. Germline V CDR1 and CDR2: SGDLS, YYNGEE. The CDR3 DNA follows: TGTGCCAGCAGCGTAGCCGGGGGGGATGGCTACACCTTC. Its translation: CASSVAGGDGYTF. Supplemented by reference TRBV9 and TRBJ1-2, the full variable domain reads DSGVTQTPKHLITATGQRVTLRCSPRSGDLSVYWYQQSLDQGLQFLIQYYNGEERAKGNILERFSAQQFPDLHSELNLSSLELGDSALYFCASSVAGGDGYTFGSGTRLTVV.

V usage is TRBV4-2 and J usage is TRBJ2-7; TRBD1 matches at 7 bases. J lost 2 bases, V lost 3 bases, and 4 bases had no gene match. Germline loops: CDR1 LGHNA, CDR2 YNFKEQ. CDR3 length: 14 amino acids. In DNA form, the CDR3 reads TGTGCCAGCAGCCACCGGGACAGTACCTACGAGCAGTACTTC. Translation: CASSHRDSTYEQYF.

The chain is built from TRBV4-1 and TRBJ2-7, with TRBD1 as a possible D gene (6 bases). Germline CDR1 MGHRA, CDR2 YSYEKL. Deletions cut 3 bases from V and 0 bases from J, with 21 bases between. CDR3 length: 18 amino acids. In DNA, the CDR3 is TGCGCCAGCAGCCAGCTGCAGGGCGTAGGACAGTACTCCTACGAGCAGTACTTC. This translates into CASSQLQGVGQYSYEQYF.

The chain links TRBV2 to TRBJ2-7, with TRBD1 matching 9 bases. CDR1 and CDR2 from the germline V gene are SNHLY and FYNNEI. CDR3 length equals 14 residues. With 1 base clipped from V and 2 bases from J, the junction kept 0 bases outside the gene matches. Written as DNA, the CDR3 is TGTGCCAGCAGTGAAGACAGGGGGCCCTACGAGCAGTACTTC. It encodes CASSEDRGPYEQYF.

The V and J genes are TRBV29-1 and TRBJ1-2; maybe TRBD1 (6 bases). V lost 6 bases to trimming and J lost 3 bases, with 11 bases between them. Germline assignment: CDR1 SQVTM and CDR2 ANQGSEA. The CDR3 loop spans 12 amino acids. The CDR3 sequence is CSVLRTDYGYTF. For the CDR3, the DNA is TGCAGCGTACTTAGGACAGACTATGGCTACACCTTC.

The chain is built from TRBV5-1 and TRBJ2-1; 7 positions agree with TRBD1. V lost 0 bases, J lost 0 bases, and 3 bases stayed unmatched. The CDR3 has 16 residues. Germline-derived CDR1 and CDR2 are SGHRS and YFSETQ. For the CDR3, the DNA is TGCGCCAGCAGCTTGGGAACAGGGGCCTCCTACAATGAGCAGTTCTTC. Protein product: CASSLGTGASYNEQFF.

The J gene is TRBJ1-1, the V gene TRBV19; D is unresolved. Per the germline V gene, CDR1 is LNHDA and CDR2 is SQIVND (reference sequence). V lost 8 bases, J lost 6 bases, and 10 bases lay in between. CDR3 length: 11 amino acids. The CDR3: CASGQRAEAFF. CDR3 bases: TGTGCCAGTGGGCAACGGGCTGAAGCTTTCTTT.

This chain uses TRBV15 with TRBJ2-7, with D tentatively TRBD1 (5 bases). The CDR3 is 13 residues long. The germline gives CDR1 LNHNV, CDR2 YYDKDF (reference sequence). V was shortened by 8 bases and J by 5 bases, with 16 bases between the two germline ends. CDR3 loop: CATETDTRDEQYF. Here the CDR3 DNA reads TGTGCCACCGAAACGGACACAAGGGACGAGCAGTACTTC.

The V and J genes are TRBV27 and TRBJ1-2; a weak D match, TRBD1 (6 bases). This CDR3 spans 15 amino acids. In germline, CDR1 is MNHEY, CDR2 SMNVEV (reference sequence). V lost 3 bases and J lost 0, with 11 bases in between. The CDR3 sequence is CASSFTGTANYGYTF. The CDR3, as DNA: TGTGCCAGCAGTTTTACAGGGACCGCTAACTATGGCTACACCTTC.

The V call is TRBV11-2, the J call TRBJ2-7; the D gene is possibly TRBD1 (6 bases). V was trimmed by 3 bases and J by 2 bases, leaving 20 bases between them. The length of the CDR3 is 17 residues. CDR1 and CDR2 from the germline V gene are SGHAT and FQNNGV. The CDR3 spells CASSLPQSGTTTYEQYF. In nucleotides, the CDR3 is TGTGCCAGCAGCTTGCCCCAGTCCGGGACAACGACCTACGAGCAGTACTTC.

The chain uses TRBV28 and TRBJ1-1; maybe TRBD1 (5 bases). The CDR3 covers 14 residues. V was pared by 3 bases and J by 4 bases, with 12 bases between. Germline CDR1 MDHEN, CDR2 SYDVKM. The CDR3 bases are TGTGCCAGCAGTTTCCCCCGGGGGGTCACTGAAGCTTTCTTT. Translated: CASSFPRGVTEAFF. The whole variable domain, filled in from reference TRBV28 and TRBJ1-1, reads DVKVTQSSRYLVKRTGEKVFLECVQDMDHENMFWYRQDPGLGLRLIYFSYDVKMKEKGDIPEGYSVSREKKERFSLILESASTNQTSMYLCASSFPRGVTEAFFGQGTRLTVV.

The chain joins TRBV29-1 to TRBJ2-7; D gene uncertain. The CDR3 totals 15 residues. Germline V gives CDR1 SQVTM, CDR2 ANQGSEA. Trimming shortened V by 3 bases and J by 3 bases, and 18 bases separated the two germline ends. CDR3 protein: CSVEPRSGQIYEQYF. In nucleotides, the CDR3 is TGCAGCGTTGAGCCACGTTCAGGCCAGATCTACGAGCAGTACTTC.

This chain uses TRBV6-6 with TRBJ1-1; D is possibly TRBD1 (6 bases). The germline gives CDR1 MNHNY, CDR2 SVGAGI (reference sequence). The CDR3 has 14 residues. Trimming took off 0 bases at V and 6 bases at J, with 11 bases between the two ends. In DNA form, the CDR3 reads TGTGCCAGCAGTTACTCAGTCAGGGGTCCTGAAGCTTTCTTT. Amino acid sequence: CASSYSVRGPEAFF.

The chain is built from TRBV5-5 and TRBJ2-1; the D is unclear. Per the germline V gene, CDR1 is SGHKS and CDR2 is YYEKEE (reference sequence). This CDR3 spans 14 amino acids. Trimming cost V 0 bases and J 9 bases, with 13 bases left between them. The DNA of the CDR3 is TGTGCCAGCAGCTTGGACCTGCCCATCAGTGAGCAGTTCTTC. This gives the protein CASSLDLPISEQFF.

This chain joins TRBV10-3 and TRBJ2-3; TRBD2 matches at 10 bases. The CDR3 consists of 16 residues. CDR1 is ENHRY, CDR2 SYGVKD, per germline. V lost 11 bases and J lost 5; bases outside the gene matches: 16. Here the CDR3 reads CAVSTGLAGAKDTQYF. The CDR3 DNA reads TGTGCCGTCTCAACAGGGCTAGCGGGAGCGAAAGATACGCAGTATTTT.

The chain employs TRBV13 and TRBJ1-4, with 7 nucleotides matching TRBD1. J gave up 5 bases and V 1 base, and 1 base lay outside the gene matches. From germline, CDR1 is PRHDT and CDR2 FYEKMQ (reference sequence). This CDR3 contains 14 residues. CDR3 nucleotides: TGTGCCAGCAGCTTAGAGGGGGCGAATGAAAAACTGTTTTTT. Translating it yields CASSLEGANEKLFF.